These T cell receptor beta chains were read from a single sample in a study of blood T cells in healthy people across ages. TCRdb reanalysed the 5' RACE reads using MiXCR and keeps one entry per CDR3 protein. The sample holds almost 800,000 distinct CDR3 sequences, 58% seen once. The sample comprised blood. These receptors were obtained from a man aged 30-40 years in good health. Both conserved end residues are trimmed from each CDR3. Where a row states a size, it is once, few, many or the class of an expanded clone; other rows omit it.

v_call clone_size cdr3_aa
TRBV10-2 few ASSESRQAVVQTQY
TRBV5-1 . ASSPGEAQETQY
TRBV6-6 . ASSYFSIVAGRETQY
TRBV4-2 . ASSQADSEQY
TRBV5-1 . ASSAGQGAPDTQY
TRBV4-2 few ASSQEPRGTDTQY
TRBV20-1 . SASQGRETQY
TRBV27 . ASSSRSGGVKLF
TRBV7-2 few ASSLNGATYEQY
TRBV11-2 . ASREGGLFPNEQF
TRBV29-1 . SAGQGAANEQF
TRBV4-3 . ASSQSFRGSPLH
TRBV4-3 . ASSQGIDPPYEQY
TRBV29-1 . SVEGRREAF
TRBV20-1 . SIETIDRGHQPQH
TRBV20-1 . SAVHEGVDGYT
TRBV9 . ASSVRGNPRETQY
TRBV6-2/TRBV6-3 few ASSFRVRQGTPLAKNIQY
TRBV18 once ASSLTGTGGSEQY
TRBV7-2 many ASTPRIGVLGTEAF
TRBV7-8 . ASSLYRQVNQPQH
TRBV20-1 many SARAPGQFSVEQF
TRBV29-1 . SEQGDADTQY
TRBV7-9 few ASSPSGSEQY
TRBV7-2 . TSSSMDRYEQY
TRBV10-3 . AISRGGSSDEQF
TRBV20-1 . SAFARGDYGYT
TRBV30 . AWSARSDTQY
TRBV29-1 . SVMLLSGGQETQY
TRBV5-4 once ASSPRQGDEKLF
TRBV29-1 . SVGPEEGGYT